The sequence of this TCR beta chain was determined in a study of OX40 agonist ivuxolimab in advanced cancers. Study observations and caveats: Antigen targets of the expanded peripheral T cells went undetermined.

The V gene's germline CDR1 is LNHDA and CDR2 SQIVND (reference sequence). The ends were cut back, 3 bases at V and 3 bases at J, with 8 bases in the middle. This CDR3 has 13 residues. This table comes from immunoSEQ multiplex PCR, and its TCRdb copy is limited to in-frame clones, with some not included. Of approximately 50,000 clones detected, roughly nine tenths appear once; the ten largest clones hold approximately 0.8%. Any history of autoimmune disease or systemic immunosuppression disqualified patients. Worth noting for this clone: Its antigen remains unidentified.

This sequence was found in an adult with an advanced solid tumor such as melanoma, head and neck, liver or kidney cancer. The specimen was CD4+ or CD8+ T cells sorted from blood, collected in a trial of the OX40 agonist ivuxolimab. The V call is TRBV19, the J call TRBJ2-5, with D possibly being TRBD1 or TRBD2 (5 bases each). CDR3: CASSIVGEETQYF. In nucleotides, the CDR3 is TGTGCCAGTAGTATTGTGGGGGAAGAGACCCAGTACTTC. Together with reference TRBV19 and TRBJ2-5, the CDR3 gives the full variable domain: DGGITQSPKYLFRKEGQNVTLSCEQNLNHDAMYWYRQDPGQGLRLIYYSQIVNDFQKGDIAEGYSVSREKKESFPLTVTSAQKNPTAFYLCASSIVGEETQYFGPGTRLLVL.